These 30 T cell receptor beta chains were all obtained from the same sample, sequenced in a study of blood T cell repertoires in COVID-19. Data came from immunoSEQ multiplex PCR; TCRdb stores just in-frame clones and leaves some out. The sample includes fewer than 200,000 clones, 80% to 85% seen only once; the top ten take less than 10%. Specimen: peripheral blood. The source is a woman aged 70-85 years with COVID-19, enrolled during active disease.

The chain employs TRBV7-9 and TRBJ2-2; 8 positions agree with TRBD1. Germline-derived CDR1 and CDR2 are SEHNR and FQNEAQ (reference sequence). Unmatched junction bases numbered 3, after V lost 5 bases and J lost 1 base. The length of the CDR3 is 15 residues. The CDR3 nucleotides read TGTGCCAGCAGCCGGGACAGGAAGAACACCGGGGAGCTGTTTTTT. This translates into CASSRDRKNTGELFF.

This chain uses TRBV11-3 with TRBJ1-1, with unresolved D. V was trimmed by 5 bases and J by 1 base, leaving 5 bases between them. Germline V CDR1 and CDR2: SGHNT, YENEEA. The CDR3 has 12 residues. Here the CDR3 reads CASSEGNTEAFF. In DNA, the CDR3 is TGTGCCAGCAGCGAGGGGAACACTGAAGCTTTCTTT.

The chain links TRBV7-9 to TRBJ2-7; 8 bases are shared with TRBD1. The CDR3 consists of 18 residues. Germline CDR1 reads SEHNR; CDR2 reads FQNEAQ (reference sequence). J gave up 3 bases and V 2 bases, and 15 bases lay outside the gene matches. This CDR3 is CASSLRGGRGQVYYEQYF. In nucleotides, the CDR3 is TGTGCCAGCAGCTTACGAGGGGGCAGGGGACAGGTTTACTACGAGCAGTACTTC.

The J gene is TRBJ1-3, the V gene TRBV6-5; D remains unclear. Germline assignment: CDR1 MNHEY and CDR2 SVGAGI. The CDR3 has 13 residues. V gave up 9 bases and J gave up 3 bases, with 12 bases separating them. The CDR3 here is CASRGNNGNTIYF. The CDR3 DNA is TGTGCCAGTCGGGGTAATAATGGAAACACCATATATTTT.

On this clone: Other DNA sequences in this sample translate to the same CDR3. This chain joins TRBV7-2 and TRBJ2-7; TRBD2 matches 8 bases. J lost 0 bases, V lost 2 bases, and 3 bases had no gene match. This CDR3 is 15 amino acids long. The germline V gene encodes CDR1 SGHTA and CDR2 FQGNSA. The CDR3 here is CASSLNSGSSYEQYF. CDR3 bases: TGTGCCAGCAGCTTAAACAGCGGGAGCTCCTACGAGCAGTACTTC.

The rearrangement uses TRBV18 and TRBJ2-7; 7 bases fit TRBD1. CDR3 length equals 14 residues. Germline CDR1 KGHSH, CDR2 LQKENI. V shed 1 base, J shed 3 bases, and the junction held 3 bases outside the gene matches. CDR3 in DNA: TGTGCCAGCTCACCACATCAGGGGGTCTACGAGCAGTACTTC. It yields the protein CASSPHQGVYEQYF.

The chain uses TRBV28 and TRBJ2-3, with TRBD2 identical over 10 bases. The CDR3 extends over 17 amino acids. CDR1 is MDHEN and CDR2 is SYDVKM in the germline V gene. V trimming: 10 bases; J trimming: 2 bases; junction bases outside the gene matches: 15. The CDR3 DNA sequence: TGTGCCACCCACTTGCAGGAGCGGGAGGGATCCACAGATACGCAGTATTTT. The encoded protein is CATHLQEREGSTDTQYF. Complete variable domain (other parts from reference TRBV28 and TRBJ2-3): DVKVTQSSRYLVKRTGEKVFLECVQDMDHENMFWYRQDPGLGLRLIYFSYDVKMKEKGDIPEGYSVSREKKERFSLILESASTNQTSMYLCATHLQEREGSTDTQYFGPGTRLTVL.

The V gene is TRBV10-3, the J gene TRBJ2-3; possibly TRBD2 for D (5 bases). The CDR3 has 11 amino acids. CDR1 ENHRY and CDR2 SYGVKD come from the germline V gene. The V end lost 6 bases, the J end lost 6 bases, and 7 bases lay between the germline ends. Here the CDR3 reads CAISSGDTQYF. CDR3 nucleotide sequence: TGTGCCATCAGCTCGGGGGATACGCAGTATTTT.

This chain connects TRBV19 to TRBJ2-2, with 9 positions matching TRBD1. The CDR3 consists of 16 residues. CDR1 is LNHDA, CDR2 SQIVND, per germline (reference sequence). The ends lost 7 bases at V and 3 bases at J; junction bases unmatched: 9. CDR3 DNA: TGTGCCAGTACGGCTTGGGGACAGGGAGACACCGGGGAGCTGTTTTTT. Translating it yields CASTAWGQGDTGELFF.

The chain links TRBV27 to TRBJ1-2; D is unclear. Germline V gene data show CDR1 as MNHEY and CDR2 as SMNVEV (reference sequence). Trimming left V 6 bases short and J 6 bases short, with 17 bases between. There are 14 residues in the CDR3. CDR3 protein: CASRKLDLRNGYTF. The DNA of the CDR3 is TGTGCCAGCAGGAAACTTGACCTGCGGAATGGCTACACCTTC.

There are a few counts of this clone. The chain couples TRBV6-1 to TRBJ2-3, with TRBD1 matching over 10 bases. The CDR3 loop spans 17 amino acids. V shed 3 bases, J shed 4 bases, and the junction held 10 bases outside the gene matches. CDR1 MNHNS and CDR2 SASEGT come from the germline V gene. This CDR3 reads CASSDHWGTGVPDTQYF. The CDR3 bases are TGTGCCAGCAGTGATCACTGGGGGACAGGGGTCCCAGATACGCAGTATTTT.

This clone was picked up a small number of times. The chain joins TRBV10-1 to TRBJ2-3, with a weak D call TRBD2 (6 bases). This CDR3 is 17 amino acids long. Trimming left V 3 bases short and J 0 bases short, with 16 bases between. Germline V gene data show CDR1 as WNHNN and CDR2 as SYGVQD (reference sequence). The CDR3 DNA sequence: TGCGCCAGCAGTGAAGGAATGCGCGGGACTAGCACAGATACGCAGTATTTT. Amino acid sequence: CASSEGMRGTSTDTQYF.

This rearrangement joins TRBV24-1 to TRBJ2-3; D might be TRBD2 (6 bases). The V gene lost 4 bases and the J gene lost 4 bases, with 17 bases spanning the gap. Germline V gene data show CDR1 as KGHDR and CDR2 as SFDVKD. The CDR3 covers 16 residues. CDR3 sequence: CATSDPTLAWADTQYF. CDR3 nucleotide sequence: TGTGCCACCAGTGACCCGACCCTAGCGTGGGCAGATACGCAGTATTTT.

Notes on this clone: This same CDR3 is encoded by further DNA sequences in the sample. V is TRBV5-1 and J is TRBJ2-7; D is undetermined. CDR1 and CDR2 from the germline V gene are SGHRS and YFSETQ. CDR3 size: 12 residues. V was shortened by 5 bases and J by 0 bases, with 6 bases between the two germline ends. The CDR3: CASSSSSYEQYF. CDR3 coding DNA: TGCGCCAGCAGTTCTTCCTCCTACGAGCAGTACTTC.

The CDR3 region is CASGGGRGNQPQHF. The DNA of the CDR3 is TGTGCCAGCGGCGGGGGCCGGGGGAATCAGCCCCAGCATTTT. The V gene is TRBV6-5, the J gene TRBJ1-5; a weak D match, TRBD1 (6 bases). The V gene's germline CDR1 is MNHEY and CDR2 SVGAGI. The CDR3 has 14 amino acids. Trimming stripped 8 bases from V and 4 bases from J, with 15 bases between.

V gene TRBV6-4 combines with J gene TRBJ2-1, with D possibly matching TRBD2 (6 bases). The ends were cut back, 5 bases at V and 6 bases at J, with 26 bases in the middle. From germline, CDR1 is MRHNA and CDR2 SNTAGT. The CDR3 totals 18 residues. CDR3 in DNA: TGTGCCAGCAGTTTCATAGCGGAAGCCGAGATTTATTGCAATGAGCAGTTCTTC. Its protein is CASSFIAEAEIYCNEQFF.

This clone is a singleton in its sample. The J gene is TRBJ1-2, the V gene TRBV18; 10 bases agree with TRBD1. CDR1 is KGHSH, CDR2 LQKENI, per germline. J was trimmed by 0 bases and V by 5 bases; bases with no gene match: 9. CDR3 length equals 17 residues. Here the CDR3 DNA reads TGTGCCAGCTCATCGGGACAGGGGCTCTCCGCTAACTATGGCTACACCTTC. Its translation: CASSSGQGLSANYGYTF.

As for this clone: Relative to the germline gene, one junction end is altered; a read error may explain this. The gene calls are TRBV5-1 and TRBJ2-7, with no clear D. CDR1 is SGHRS, CDR2 YFSETQ, per germline. The CDR3 has 15 amino acids. The CDR3 reads CASRLGLVTSYEQYF. CDR3 nucleotides: TGCGCCAGCCGCTTGGGGTTGGTTACATCCTACGAGCAGTACTTC.

The V and J genes are TRBV9 and TRBJ1-5; D ambiguous. The CDR3 contains 15 residues. Deletions cut 0 bases from V and 4 bases from J, with 11 bases between. Germline CDR1 and CDR2: SGDLS and YYNGEE. CDR3 in amino acids: CASSVGAEINQPQHF. The CDR3 nucleotides read TGTGCCAGCAGCGTAGGGGCAGAGATAAATCAGCCCCAGCATTTT.

V usage is TRBV15 and J usage is TRBJ2-5; no definite D call. This CDR3 contains 13 residues. Trimming left V 8 bases short and J 2 bases short, with 12 bases between. The germline V gene has CDR1 LNHNV and CDR2 YYDKDF (reference sequence). CDR3 in DNA: TGTGCCACCGGGCTGAACTTACAAGAGACCCAGTACTTC. Translating it yields CATGLNLQETQYF.

The gene calls are TRBV6-1 and TRBJ2-7, with a tentative D call TRBD1 (6 bases). Germline V gene sequence: CDR1 MNHNS, CDR2 SASEGT. The CDR3 has 16 amino acids. V dropped 4 bases and J dropped 6 bases, with 22 bases sitting between them. This CDR3 reads CASSGNQLGAMGEQYF. In nucleotides, the CDR3 is TGTGCCAGCAGTGGAAACCAACTGGGGGCCATGGGCGAGCAGTACTTC.

The chain uses TRBV5-6 and TRBJ2-3; 7 bases map to TRBD1. Germline V gene data show CDR1 as SGHDT and CDR2 as YYEEEE. The CDR3 runs to 17 residues. After removal of 0 bases from V and 1 base from J, the junction contained 8 bases not matched to a gene. The CDR3 nucleotides are TGTGCCAGCAGCTTGGACAGGGGTAACGTCGGCACAGATACGCAGTATTTT. This sequence encodes CASSLDRGNVGTDTQYF.

V gene TRBV7-6 combines with J gene TRBJ2-7; TRBD1 is a possible D gene (6 bases). CDR1 and CDR2 from the germline V gene are SGHVS and FNYEAQ. The CDR3 covers 16 residues. V shed 0 bases and J shed 4 bases, with 16 bases lying between them. The CDR3 coding sequence is TGTGCCAGCAGCTTAGCGCCGGGACAACCTATTTACGAGCAGTACTTC. Residues: CASSLAPGQPIYEQYF.

The V and J genes are TRBV11-3 and TRBJ2-1; 7 bases line up with TRBD1. Germline V gene data show CDR1 as SGHNT and CDR2 as YENEEA. With 4 bases clipped from V and 1 base from J, the junction kept 7 bases outside the gene matches. There are 16 residues in the CDR3. The CDR3 sequence is CASSSLRDSSYNEQFF. The DNA for the CDR3 is TGTGCCAGCAGCTCTCTCCGGGACAGTTCCTACAATGAGCAGTTCTTC.

The chain employs TRBV7-9 and TRBJ2-7; 7 nucleotides agree with TRBD2. The CDR3 is 15 amino acids. Germline V gene sequence: CDR1 SEHNR, CDR2 FQNEAQ (reference sequence). V was clipped by 5 bases and J by 5 bases; unmatched bases: 12. This chain's CDR3 is CASSQRAGASHEQYF. CDR3 nucleotides: TGTGCCAGCAGCCAGAGGGCGGGAGCTTCCCACGAGCAGTACTTC.

The V and J genes are TRBV24-1 and TRBJ2-7; TRBD1 matches 8 bases. This CDR3 region has 14 residues. Trimming cost V 5 bases and J 5 bases; bases outside gene matches: 7. Germline V lookup: CDR1 KGHDR, CDR2 SFDVKD. In DNA, the CDR3 is TGTGCCACCAGTGCCGTGGGACAGGAGGACGAGCAGTACTTC. Amino acid sequence: CATSAVGQEDEQYF.

The chain recombines TRBV18 with TRBJ2-3; TRBD1 matches at 11 bases. The CDR3 runs to 19 residues. Germline V lookup: CDR1 KGHSH, CDR2 LQKENI. Germline trimming cut 1 base from V and 5 bases from J; bases unmatched to any gene: 14. CDR3 residues: CASSPLALPGQGGLDTQYF. The CDR3 DNA reads TGTGCCAGCTCACCACTGGCCCTCCCGGGACAGGGGGGCTTAGATACGCAGTATTTT. Supplemented by reference TRBV18 and TRBJ2-3, the full variable domain reads NAGVMQNPRHLVRRRGQEARLRCSPMKGHSHVYWYRQLPEEGLKFMVYLQKENIIDESGMPKERFSAEFPKEGPSILRIQQVVRGDSAAYFCASSPLALPGQGGLDTQYFGPGTRLTVL.

The J gene is TRBJ2-7, the V gene TRBV19, with 10 bases fitting TRBD2. There are 18 residues in the CDR3. Trimming cost V 5 bases and J 3 bases; bases outside gene matches: 16. Germline CDR1 is LNHDA and CDR2 is SQIVND (reference sequence). The CDR3 protein is CASSLRGTGWTSGYEQYF. The CDR3 coding sequence is TGTGCCAGTAGTCTACGGGGGACAGGCTGGACTAGCGGCTACGAGCAGTACTTC.

This chain uses TRBV4-2 with TRBJ2-7; maybe TRBD1 (7 bases). The V gene lost 1 base and the J gene lost 2 bases, with 12 bases spanning the gap. The CDR3 consists of 15 residues. From germline, CDR1 is LGHNA and CDR2 YNFKEQ. The CDR3, as DNA: TGTGCCAGCAGCCAAGCCCAGGGGGAGGCCTACGAGCAGTACTTC. Protein: CASSQAQGEAYEQYF.

The table lists this clone with a few counts. The chain combines TRBV3-1 (or the pseudogene TRBV3-2) with TRBJ1-1; 8 bases line up with TRBD1. The germline CDR1 and CDR2 sequences are LGHDT and YNNKEL (reference sequence). Germline trimming cut 4 bases from V and 4 bases from J; bases unmatched to any gene: 8. The CDR3 is made up of 15 amino acids. CDR3 coding DNA: TGTGCCAGCAGCCCCTATGGACAGGGAGGCACTGAAGCTTTCTTT. The encoded protein is CASSPYGQGGTEAFF.